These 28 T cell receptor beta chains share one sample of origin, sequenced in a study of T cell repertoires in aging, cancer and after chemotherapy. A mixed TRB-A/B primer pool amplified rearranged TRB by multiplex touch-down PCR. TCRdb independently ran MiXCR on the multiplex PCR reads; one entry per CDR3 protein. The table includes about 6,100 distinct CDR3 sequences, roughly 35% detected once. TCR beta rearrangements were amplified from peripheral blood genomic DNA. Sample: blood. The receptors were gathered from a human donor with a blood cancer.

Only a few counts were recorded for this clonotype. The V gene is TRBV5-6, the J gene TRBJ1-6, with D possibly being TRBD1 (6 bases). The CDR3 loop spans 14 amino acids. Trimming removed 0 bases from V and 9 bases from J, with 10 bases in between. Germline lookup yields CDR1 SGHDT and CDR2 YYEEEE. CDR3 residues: CASSLARGGSPLHF. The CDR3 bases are TGTGCCAGCAGCTTGGCCAGGGGCGGTTCACCCCTCCACTTT.

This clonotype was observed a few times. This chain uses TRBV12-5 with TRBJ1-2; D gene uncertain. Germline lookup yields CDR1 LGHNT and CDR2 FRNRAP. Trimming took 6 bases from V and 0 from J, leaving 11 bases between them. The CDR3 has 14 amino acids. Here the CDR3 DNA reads TGTGCTAGTGGCGGGGTCGGAACTAACTATGGCTACACCTTC. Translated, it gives CASGGVGTNYGYTF. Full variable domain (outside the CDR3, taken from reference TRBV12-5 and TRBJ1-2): DARVTQTPRHKVTEMGQEVTMRCQPILGHNTVFWYRQTMMQGLELLAYFRNRAPLDDSGMPKDRFSAEMPDATLATLKIQPSEPRDSAVYFCASGGVGTNYGYTFGSGTRLTVV.

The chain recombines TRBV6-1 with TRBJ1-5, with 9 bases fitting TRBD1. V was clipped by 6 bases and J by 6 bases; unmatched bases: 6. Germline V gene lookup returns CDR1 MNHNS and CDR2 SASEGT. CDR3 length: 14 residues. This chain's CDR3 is CASSRTGGGQPQHF. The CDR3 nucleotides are TGTGCCAGCAGCCGAACAGGGGGCGGTCAGCCCCAGCATTTT.

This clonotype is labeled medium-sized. CDR3 bases: TGTGCCAGCAGCGTATACGGGGGGTATAACTATGGCTACACCTTC. Protein sequence: CASSVYGGYNYGYTF. The genes are TRBV5-4 and TRBJ1-2, with D possibly matching TRBD1 (5 bases). The V gene's germline CDR1 is SGHNT and CDR2 YYREEE (reference sequence). The CDR3 is 15 amino acids. Deletions cut 4 bases from V and 1 base from J, with 14 bases between.

CDR3 sequence: CASNPGQGGTGELFF. The CDR3 nucleotides are TGTGCCAGCAACCCGGGACAGGGGGGTACCGGGGAGCTGTTTTTT. This sequence joins TRBV27 and TRBJ2-2, with 11 nucleotides matching TRBD1. With V trimmed by 7 bases and J by 5 bases, 6 bases remained unmatched. The germline V gene encodes CDR1 MNHEY and CDR2 SMNVEV (reference sequence). This CDR3 region has 15 residues.

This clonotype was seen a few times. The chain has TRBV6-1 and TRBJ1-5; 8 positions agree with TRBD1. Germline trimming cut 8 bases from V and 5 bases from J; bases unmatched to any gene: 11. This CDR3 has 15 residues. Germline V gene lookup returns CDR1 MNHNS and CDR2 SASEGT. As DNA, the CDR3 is TGTGCCAGCGAACAGGGGGGCCCAGTGGATCAGCCCCAGCATTTT. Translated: CASEQGGPVDQPQHF.

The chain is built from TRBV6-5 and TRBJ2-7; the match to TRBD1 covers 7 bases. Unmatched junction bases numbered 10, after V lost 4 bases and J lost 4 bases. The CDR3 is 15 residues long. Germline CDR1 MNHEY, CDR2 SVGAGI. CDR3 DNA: TGTGCCAGCAGTTTCACCCTCGGACAGGAATACGAGCAGTACTTC. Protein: CASSFTLGQEYEQYF.

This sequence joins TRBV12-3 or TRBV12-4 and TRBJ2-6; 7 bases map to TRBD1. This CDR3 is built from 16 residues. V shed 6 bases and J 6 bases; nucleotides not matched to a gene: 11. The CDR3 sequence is CASRQTGRSKANVLTF. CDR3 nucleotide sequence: TGTGCCAGCAGGCAGACAGGGCGCTCTAAGGCCAACGTCCTGACTTTC.

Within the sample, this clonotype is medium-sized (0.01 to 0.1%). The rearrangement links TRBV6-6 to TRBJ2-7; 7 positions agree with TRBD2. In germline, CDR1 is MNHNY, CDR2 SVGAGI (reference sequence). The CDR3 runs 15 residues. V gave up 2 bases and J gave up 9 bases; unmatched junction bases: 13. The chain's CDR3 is CASSYVGGSGVLQYF. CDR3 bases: TGTGCCAGCAGTTACGTGGGCGGGAGTGGCGTTTTGCAGTACTTC.

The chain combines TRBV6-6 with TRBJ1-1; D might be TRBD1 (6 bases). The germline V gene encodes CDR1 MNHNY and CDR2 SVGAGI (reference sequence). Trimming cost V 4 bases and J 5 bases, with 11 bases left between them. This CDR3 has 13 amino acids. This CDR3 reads CASSSTGKTEAFF. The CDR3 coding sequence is TGTGCCAGCAGTTCTACAGGGAAGACTGAAGCTTTCTTT.

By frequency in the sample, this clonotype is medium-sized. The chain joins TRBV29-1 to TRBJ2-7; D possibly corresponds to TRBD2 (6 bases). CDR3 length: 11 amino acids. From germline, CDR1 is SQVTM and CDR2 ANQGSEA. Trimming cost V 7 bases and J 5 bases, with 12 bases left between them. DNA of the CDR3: TGCAGCGCCCGAAAGCGGGACGAGCAGTACTTC. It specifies CSARKRDEQYF.

In nucleotides, the CDR3 is TGTGCCTGGAGGGCTCCGGGTGGCACTGAAGCTTTCTTT. Its protein product is CAWRAPGGTEAFF. The V gene is TRBV30, the J gene TRBJ1-1; the D is unclear. V was clipped by 3 bases and J by 4 bases, with 12 bases between them. The CDR3 runs 13 residues. Germline CDR1 GTSNPN, CDR2 SVGIG (reference sequence).

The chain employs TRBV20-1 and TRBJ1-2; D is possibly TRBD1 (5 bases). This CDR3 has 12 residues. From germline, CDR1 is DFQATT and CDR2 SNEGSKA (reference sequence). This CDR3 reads CSAGRGGYGYTF. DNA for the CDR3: TGCAGCGCCGGGCGGGGGGGGTATGGCTACACCTTC.

The chain's CDR3 is CASSSRDRDREQYF. The CDR3 nucleotides are TGTGCCAGCAGTTCTCGAGACAGGGATCGCGAGCAGTACTTC. The chain is built from TRBV12-3 or TRBV12-4 and TRBJ2-7; 7 nucleotides align to TRBD1. V lost 4 bases, J lost 6 bases, and 9 bases stayed unmatched. The CDR3 runs to 14 residues.

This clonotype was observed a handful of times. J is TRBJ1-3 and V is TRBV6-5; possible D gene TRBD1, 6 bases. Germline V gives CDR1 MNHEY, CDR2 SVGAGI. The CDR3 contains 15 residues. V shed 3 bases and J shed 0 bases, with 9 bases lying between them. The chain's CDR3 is CASSYGTSSGNTIYF. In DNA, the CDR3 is TGTGCCAGCAGTTATGGGACAAGCTCTGGAAACACCATATATTTT.

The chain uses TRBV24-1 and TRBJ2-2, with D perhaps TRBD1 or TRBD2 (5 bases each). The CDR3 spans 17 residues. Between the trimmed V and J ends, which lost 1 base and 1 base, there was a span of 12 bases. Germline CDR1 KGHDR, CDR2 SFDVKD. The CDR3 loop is CATSDFGGSLNTGELFF. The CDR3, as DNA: TGTGCCACCAGTGATTTTGGGGGTAGCTTGAACACCGGGGAGCTGTTTTTT.

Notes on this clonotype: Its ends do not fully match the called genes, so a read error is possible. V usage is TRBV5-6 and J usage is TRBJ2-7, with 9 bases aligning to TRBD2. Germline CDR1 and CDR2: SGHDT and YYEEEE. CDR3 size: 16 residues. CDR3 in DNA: TGCGCCAGCAGCTTTAGAAGCGGGGGGATGTCCTACGAGCAGTACTTC. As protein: CASSFRSGGMSYEQYF.

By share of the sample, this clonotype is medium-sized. CDR3 sequence (DNA): TGTGCCAGCAGGCTGACGGAGACCCAGTACTTC. Its translation: CASRLTETQYF. The chain links TRBV7-9 to TRBJ2-5; D is undetermined. The V and J ends lost 6 bases and 5 bases respectively, with 7 bases between them. The germline CDR1 and CDR2 sequences are SEHNR and FQNEAQ (reference sequence). The CDR3 totals 11 residues.

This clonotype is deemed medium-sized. The CDR3 DNA sequence: TGTGCCAGCAGCTTAGGGGAGGGGCGCGGGGCCAACGTCCTGACTTTC. The encoded protein is CASSLGEGRGANVLTF. This chain joins TRBV11-3 and TRBJ2-6, with 7 bases matching TRBD2. The CDR3 consists of 16 residues. With 1 base clipped from V and 4 bases from J, the junction kept 4 bases outside the gene matches. The germline CDR1 and CDR2 sequences are SGHNT and YENEEA.

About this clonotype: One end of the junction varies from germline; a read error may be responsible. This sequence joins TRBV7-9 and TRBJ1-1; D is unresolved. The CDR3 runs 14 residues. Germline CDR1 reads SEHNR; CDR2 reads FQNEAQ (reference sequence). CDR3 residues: CASSSTVMNTEAFF. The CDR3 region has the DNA TGCGCCAGCAGCTCTACAGTCATGAACACTGAAGCTTTCTTT.

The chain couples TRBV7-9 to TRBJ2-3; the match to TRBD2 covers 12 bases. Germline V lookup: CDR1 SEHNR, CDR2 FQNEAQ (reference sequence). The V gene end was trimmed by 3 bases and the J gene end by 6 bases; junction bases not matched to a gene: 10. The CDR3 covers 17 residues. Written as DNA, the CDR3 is TGTGCCAGCAGCTTGCTAGCGGGAGGGTTTGGCCGTGATACGCAGTATTTT. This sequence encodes CASSLLAGGFGRDTQYF.

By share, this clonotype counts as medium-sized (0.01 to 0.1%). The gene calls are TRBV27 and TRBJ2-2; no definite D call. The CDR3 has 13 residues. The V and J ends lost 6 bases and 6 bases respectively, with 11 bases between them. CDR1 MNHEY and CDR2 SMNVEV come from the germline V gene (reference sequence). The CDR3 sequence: CASRILGSGELFF. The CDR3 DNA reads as TGTGCCAGCAGAATCCTTGGGTCCGGGGAGCTGTTTTTT.

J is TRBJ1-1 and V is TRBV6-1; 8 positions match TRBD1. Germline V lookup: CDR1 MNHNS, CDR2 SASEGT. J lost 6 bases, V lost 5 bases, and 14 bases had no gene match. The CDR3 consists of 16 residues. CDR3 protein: CASSLSWTGTGSEAFF. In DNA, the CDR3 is TGTGCCAGCAGTTTATCCTGGACCGGGACAGGTTCTGAAGCTTTCTTT.

This chain's CDR3 is CASSNHRVPYNEQFF. CDR3 in DNA: TGTGCCAGCAGCAACCACAGGGTCCCCTACAATGAGCAGTTCTTC. The chain uses TRBV7-9 and TRBJ2-1, with a weak D call TRBD1 (6 bases). The CDR3 is 15 residues long. The germline CDR1 and CDR2 sequences are SEHNR and FQNEAQ (reference sequence). Trimming shortened V by 5 bases and J by 2 bases, and 13 bases separated the two germline ends.

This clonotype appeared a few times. CDR3 DNA: TGTGCCAGCAGTACGGACGTTGGGCAGAATTCACCCCTCCACTTT. Amino acids: CASSTDVGQNSPLHF. The chain links TRBV6-1 to TRBJ1-6; no definite D call. The germline V and J ends were trimmed by 5 bases and 7 bases, with 15 bases remaining between them. In germline, CDR1 is MNHNS, CDR2 SASEGT. The CDR3 totals 15 residues.

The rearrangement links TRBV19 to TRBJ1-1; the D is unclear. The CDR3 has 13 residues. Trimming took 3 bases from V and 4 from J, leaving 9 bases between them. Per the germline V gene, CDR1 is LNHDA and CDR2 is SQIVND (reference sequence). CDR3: CASSILAGTEAFF. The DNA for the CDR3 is TGTGCCAGTAGTATTTTGGCGGGCACTGAAGCTTTCTTT.

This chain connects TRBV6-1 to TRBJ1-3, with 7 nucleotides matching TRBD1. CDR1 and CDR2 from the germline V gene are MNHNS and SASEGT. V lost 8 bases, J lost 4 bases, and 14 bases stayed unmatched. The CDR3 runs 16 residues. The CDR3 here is CASGAGTDLSGNTIYF. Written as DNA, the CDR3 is TGTGCCAGCGGGGCCGGGACAGATTTGTCCGGAAACACCATATATTTT.

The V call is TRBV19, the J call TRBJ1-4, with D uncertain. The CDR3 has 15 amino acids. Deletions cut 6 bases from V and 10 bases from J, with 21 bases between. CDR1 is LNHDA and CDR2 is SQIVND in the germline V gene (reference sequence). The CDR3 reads CASSTGLRVVRKLFF. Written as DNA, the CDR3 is TGTGCCAGTAGCACCGGACTAAGGGTGGTTAGAAAACTGTTTTTT. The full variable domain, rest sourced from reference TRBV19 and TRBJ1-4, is DGGITQSPKYLFRKEGQNVTLSCEQNLNHDAMYWYRQDPGQGLRLIYYSQIVNDFQKGDIAEGYSVSREKKESFPLTVTSAQKNPTAFYLCASSTGLRVVRKLFFGSGTQLSVL.